These 5 T cell receptor beta chains came from one sample sequenced in a study of control samples from healthy donors and cancer patients. The table came from immunoSEQ multiplex PCR; TCRdb's copy has only in-frame clones and leaves some out. The top ten hold under 10% of the sample, which has under 110,000 clones, around 89% seen once. The specimen sequenced was blood. These TCRs come from a man aged 25-45 years in good health.

V and J are TRBV3-1 (or the pseudogene TRBV3-2) and TRBJ1-2; weak D call: TRBD1 (5 bases). The CDR3 is 19 residues long. V was clipped by 1 base and J by 5 bases, with 26 bases between them. The V gene's germline CDR1 is LGHDT and CDR2 YNNKEL (reference sequence). CDR3 in amino acids: CASSQAAGLFVLDSYGYTF. The CDR3 region has the DNA TGTGCCAGCAGCCAAGCGGCGGGGCTTTTTGTCCTAGACAGTTATGGCTACACCTTC.

V and J are TRBV19 and TRBJ2-3; D may match TRBD1 or TRBD2 (5 bases each). The germline V gene encodes CDR1 LNHDA and CDR2 SQIVND (reference sequence). This CDR3 comprises 14 residues. Trimming left V 6 bases short and J 7 bases short, with 17 bases between. In DNA, the CDR3 is TGTGCCAGTAGAGGGGACCCCAGTTTAAATACGCAGTATTTT. Its protein is CASRGDPSLNTQYF.

This rearrangement joins TRBV11-2 to TRBJ2-7; TRBD1 matches at 8 bases. CDR1 SGHAT and CDR2 FQNNGV come from the germline V gene. The CDR3 sequence is 14 residues long. After removal of 5 bases from V and 3 bases from J, the junction contained 6 bases not matched to a gene. The CDR3 region has the DNA TGTGCCAGCAGCCGTGGACAGGGCAGCTACGAGCAGTACGTC. Translating it yields CASSRGQGSYEQYV.

The chain couples TRBV7-8 to TRBJ2-7; possibly TRBD1 for D (5 bases). Germline-derived CDR1 and CDR2 are SGHVS and FQNEAQ. The CDR3 consists of 14 residues. V was shortened by 2 bases and J by 2 bases, with 10 bases between the two germline ends. The CDR3: CASSLTQGAYEQYF. The CDR3 region has the DNA TGTGCCAGCAGCTTAACTCAAGGGGCCTACGAGCAGTACTTC. Complete variable domain (other parts from reference TRBV7-8 and TRBJ2-7): GAGVSQSPRYKVAKRGQDVALRCDPISGHVSLFWYQQALGQGPEFLTYFQNEAQLDKSGLPSDRFFAERPEGSVSTLKIQRTQQEDSAVYLCASSLTQGAYEQYFGPGTRLTVT.

The V and J genes are TRBV10-1 and TRBJ2-2; TRBD2 might be the D (6 bases). Germline values: CDR1 WNHNN, CDR2 SYGVQD (reference sequence). The CDR3 extends over 17 amino acids. V was cut by 2 bases and J by 6 bases, with 19 bases left in between. In DNA form, the CDR3 reads TGCGCCAGCAGTGAGGGGGGGAGCGGGCGGAGGTCCGGGGAGCTGTTTTTT. Translated: CASSEGGSGRRSGELFF.